This T cell receptor (beta chain) was profiled in a study of blood T cell repertoires in COVID-19. TCRdb keeps only in-frame clones here, not all; method: immunoSEQ multiplex PCR. The sample shows 70,000 or so clones, roughly 79% of them seen only once. Germline-derived CDR1 and CDR2 are LNHDA and SQIVND (reference sequence). CDR3 length: 16 residues. Trimming removed 4 bases from V and 0 bases from J; junction bases left unmatched: 0. This sequence originates from a human donor in a cohort sampled during active COVID-19. This chain connects TRBV19 to TRBJ2-2; 12 bases are shared with TRBD2. The sample was peripheral blood. The CDR3 nucleotides are TGTGCCAGTAGTAGACTAGCGGGAGCGAACACCGGGGAGCTGTTTTTT. Its translation: CASSRLAGANTGELFF.